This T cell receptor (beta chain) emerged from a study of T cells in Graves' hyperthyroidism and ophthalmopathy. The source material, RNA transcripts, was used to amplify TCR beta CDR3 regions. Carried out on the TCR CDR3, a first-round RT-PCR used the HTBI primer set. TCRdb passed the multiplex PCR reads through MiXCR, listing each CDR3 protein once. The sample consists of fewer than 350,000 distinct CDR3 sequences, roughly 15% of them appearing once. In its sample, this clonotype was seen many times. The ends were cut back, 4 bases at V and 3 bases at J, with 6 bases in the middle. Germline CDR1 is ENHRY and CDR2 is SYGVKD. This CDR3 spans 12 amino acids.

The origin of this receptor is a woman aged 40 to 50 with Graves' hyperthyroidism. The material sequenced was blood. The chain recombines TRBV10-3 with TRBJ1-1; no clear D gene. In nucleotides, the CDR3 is TGTGCCATCAGTGGTCCATACACTGAAGCTTTCTTT. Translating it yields CAISGPYTEAFF.